This passage covers 26 T cell receptor beta chains from one sample sequenced in a study of control samples from healthy donors and cancer patients. TCRdb keeps only in-frame clones here, not all; method: immunoSEQ multiplex PCR. The sample has 70,000 to 85,000 clones; approximately 82% are singletons. Sequencing input: PBMCs. The receptors were gathered from a man in his 60s with head and neck cancer.

This chain uses TRBV6-6 with TRBJ2-6; TRBD1 is a possible D gene (6 bases). Trimming stripped 5 bases from V and 3 bases from J, with 11 bases between. CDR1 and CDR2 (germline): MNHNY, SVGAGI (reference sequence). This CDR3 contains 15 residues. The DNA for the CDR3 is TGTGCCAGCAGTAACAGGGCGGATGGGGCCAACGTCCTGACTTTC. This sequence encodes CASSNRADGANVLTF.

The CDR3 coding sequence is TGCAGCGTTGGGGGACAGGGGAAGGTGAATGAGCAGTTCTTC. It codes for CSVGGQGKVNEQFF. The V call is TRBV29-1, the J call TRBJ2-1; TRBD1 matches 10 bases. The trim removed 4 bases at V and 7 bases at J, leaving 7 bases unmatched. The CDR3 loop spans 14 amino acids. CDR1 and CDR2 from the germline V gene are SQVTM and ANQGSEA.

This chain links TRBV7-9 with TRBJ2-6, with D unclear. The germline CDR1 and CDR2 sequences are SEHNR and FQNEAQ (reference sequence). This CDR3 region has 15 residues. Trimming stripped 2 bases from V and 4 bases from J, with 9 bases between. Here the CDR3 reads CASSLTVAGANVLTF. The CDR3, as DNA: TGTGCCAGCAGCTTAACGGTAGCCGGGGCCAACGTCCTGACTTTC.

The V and J genes are TRBV3-1 (or the pseudogene TRBV3-2) and TRBJ1-2; D might be TRBD1 (5 bases). The V and J ends lost 3 bases and 8 bases respectively, with 22 bases between them. This CDR3 comprises 16 residues. Germline loops: CDR1 LGHDT, CDR2 YNNKEL (reference sequence). In DNA form, the CDR3 reads TGTGCCAGCAGCCATATCCTCTCTCTTCCCGGGGACGGCTACACCTTC. Its protein is CASSHILSLPGDGYTF.

This chain uses TRBV5-6 with TRBJ2-7, with 9 bases fitting TRBD1. The CDR3 totals 15 residues. Losses at the gene ends were 0 bases for V and 4 bases for J; bases not matched to a gene: 5. Looked up from germline, CDR1 is SGHDT and CDR2 is YYEEEE. CDR3 residues: CASSLAGQGWYEQYF. CDR3 coding DNA: TGTGCCAGCAGCTTGGCTGGACAGGGGTGGTACGAGCAGTACTTC.

The rearrangement uses TRBV6-5 and TRBJ2-1; 10 bases fit TRBD2. This CDR3 comprises 15 residues. V dropped 5 bases and J dropped 4; count of bases not matched to a gene: 5. CDR1 and CDR2 from the germline V gene are MNHEY and SVGAGI. The CDR3 DNA is TGTGCCAGCAGTCGGACTAGCGGACGTTACAATGAGCAGTTCTTC. Translated: CASSRTSGRYNEQFF.

The chain carries TRBV3-1 (or the pseudogene TRBV3-2) and TRBJ2-7, with D perhaps matching TRBD1 or TRBD2 (5 bases each). Trimming pared 4 bases from V and 4 bases from J, leaving 11 bases between. Germline CDR1 reads LGHDT; CDR2 reads YNNKEL (reference sequence). The CDR3 consists of 13 residues. The CDR3 loop is CASSRGGGYEQYF. CDR3 DNA sequence: TGTGCCAGCAGCCGGGGTGGGGGTTACGAGCAGTACTTC.

The rearrangement uses TRBV28 and TRBJ2-7, with D perhaps assigned TRBD1 or TRBD2 (5 bases each). CDR1 MDHEN and CDR2 SYDVKM come from the germline V gene. Between the trimmed V and J ends, which lost 10 bases and 5 bases, there was a span of 18 bases. The CDR3 covers 13 residues. CDR3 region: CAITGGALHEQYF. CDR3 sequence (DNA): TGTGCCATCACTGGGGGAGCTCTCCACGAGCAGTACTTC.

The chain is built from TRBV12-3 or TRBV12-4 and TRBJ1-1, with TRBD1 matching over 7 bases. The trim removed 3 bases at V and 11 bases at J, leaving 9 bases unmatched. CDR3 length: 13 amino acids. As DNA, the CDR3 is TGTGCCAGCAGTTTGGGACAGCTCCCTGCTGCTTTCTTT. Its translation is CASSLGQLPAAFF.

This chain links TRBV5-4 with TRBJ2-7; the match to TRBD2 covers 14 bases. The CDR3 has 19 residues. The J segment lost 4 bases and the V segment lost 0 bases, leaving 12 bases of the junction unmatched. The germline V gene encodes CDR1 SGHNT and CDR2 YYREEE (reference sequence). Written as DNA, the CDR3 is TGTGCCAGCAGCTTGGTGGACCGGGGACTAGCGGGAGATGGGTACGAGCAGTACTTC. As protein: CASSLVDRGLAGDGYEQYF.

J is TRBJ1-6 and V is TRBV18; 7 bases are a match to TRBD1. The V and J ends lost 3 bases and 4 bases, in that order; junction bases with no gene match: 6. Germline V lookup: CDR1 KGHSH, CDR2 LQKENI. This CDR3 comprises 16 residues. The CDR3 DNA follows: TGTGCCAGCTCACCTACCGGGACAGCATATAATTCACCCCTCCACTTT. Its translation is CASSPTGTAYNSPLHF.

The chain is built from TRBV6-4 and TRBJ2-2, with D possibly called TRBD1 or TRBD2 (6 bases each). Germline CDR1 is MRHNA and CDR2 is SNTAGT. Trimming pared 7 bases from V and 7 bases from J, leaving 25 bases between. This CDR3 has 17 residues. The CDR3 is CASTPEDPWGAVGELFF. The CDR3 DNA follows: TGTGCCAGCACTCCCGAAGACCCTTGGGGGGCGGTCGGGGAGCTGTTTTTT.

The rearrangement uses TRBV2 and TRBJ2-2; D gene ambiguous. The CDR3 sequence is 16 residues long. Trimming removed 5 bases at V and 1 base at J, with 14 bases between. Germline CDR1 and CDR2: SNHLY and FYNNEI. CDR3: CASSITAPLNTGELFF. CDR3 sequence (DNA): TGTGCCAGCAGTATAACAGCCCCTCTGAACACCGGGGAGCTGTTTTTT. Drawing the rest from reference TRBV2 and TRBJ2-2, the complete variable domain is EPEVTQTPSHQVTQMGQEVILRCVPISNHLYFYWYRQILGQKVEFLVSFYNNEISEKSEIFDDQFSVERPDGSNFTLKIRSTKLEDSAMYFCASSITAPLNTGELFFGEGSRLTVL.

The V gene is TRBV5-1, the J gene TRBJ1-6; unclear D gene. This CDR3 region has 14 residues. V lost 5 bases, J lost 8 bases, and 14 bases lay in between. CDR1 and CDR2 (germline): SGHRS, YFSETQ. The CDR3 nucleotides read TGCGCCAGCAGGTGGAGAGACACCGATTCACCCCTCCACTTT. It yields the protein CASRWRDTDSPLHF.

This clone showed up just a few times. V and J are TRBV3-1 (or the pseudogene TRBV3-2) and TRBJ2-1, with 12 bases that match TRBD2. The junction had 5 bases not matched to a gene; V was cut back by 3 bases and J by 8 bases. There are 15 residues in the CDR3. Germline V gene lookup returns CDR1 LGHDT and CDR2 YNNKEL (reference sequence). CDR3 DNA sequence: TGTGCCAGCAGCCAGGGACTAGCGGGTGGAGATGAGCAGTTCTTC. This translates into CASSQGLAGGDEQFF.

The V gene is TRBV12-3 or TRBV12-4, the J gene TRBJ1-6; TRBD1 is a possible D gene (6 bases). The CDR3 is 13 amino acids. V gave up 8 bases and J gave up 5 bases, with 10 bases separating them. The CDR3 is CASGRTDNSPLHF. CDR3 sequence (DNA): TGTGCCAGCGGTAGGACAGATAATTCACCCCTCCACTTT.

V gene TRBV28 combines with J gene TRBJ2-3, with D possibly TRBD2 on 5 matching bases. CDR3 size: 15 residues. V shed 5 bases and J shed 5 bases, with 17 bases lying between them. CDR1 is MDHEN, CDR2 SYDVKM, per germline. The CDR3 is CASSPAGEPGDTQYF. The DNA for the CDR3 is TGTGCCAGCAGTCCCGCCGGGGAACCGGGAGATACGCAGTATTTT.

On this clone: This sample includes further DNA sequences coding for the same CDR3. The V call is TRBV5-4, the J call TRBJ2-5; unclear D gene. CDR3 length: 12 amino acids. Trimming pared 1 base from V and 4 bases from J, leaving 5 bases between. Looked up from germline, CDR1 is SGHNT and CDR2 is YYREEE (reference sequence). The CDR3 coding sequence is TGTGCCAGCAGCTTGCATGCAGAGACCCAGTACTTC. Residues: CASSLHAETQYF.

This chain joins TRBV6-5 and TRBJ2-7, with a tentative D call TRBD1 (6 bases). V was clipped by 7 bases and J by 3 bases, with 10 bases between them. CDR1 is MNHEY, CDR2 SVGAGI, per germline. The CDR3 consists of 12 residues. In DNA, the CDR3 is TGTGCCAGCAATTCACAGGGCTACGAGCAGTACTTC. Translating it yields CASNSQGYEQYF.

The CDR3 sequence is CASRSSQVYEQYF. As DNA, the CDR3 is TGTGCCAGCAGGTCCAGTCAGGTCTACGAGCAGTACTTC. The chain is built from TRBV28 and TRBJ2-7; no clear D gene. V dropped 6 bases and J dropped 3 bases, with 12 bases sitting between them. The germline V gene encodes CDR1 MDHEN and CDR2 SYDVKM. The CDR3 sequence is 13 residues long.

The CDR3 here is CASSQQGDQPQHF. The CDR3 nucleotides are TGTGCCAGCAGTCAACAGGGAGATCAGCCCCAGCATTTT. The rearrangement joins TRBV6-5 to TRBJ1-5; D is perhaps TRBD1 (6 bases). The V end lost 5 bases, the J end lost 5 bases, and 10 bases lay between the germline ends. From germline, CDR1 is MNHEY and CDR2 SVGAGI. This CDR3 spans 13 amino acids.

The chain combines TRBV7-9 with TRBJ2-7; D remains ambiguous. Germline V gene lookup returns CDR1 SEHNR and CDR2 FQNEAQ (reference sequence). V lost 7 bases to trimming and J lost 2 bases, with 6 bases between them. CDR3 length: 11 amino acids. The CDR3 is CASTSAYEQYF. The CDR3 nucleotides read TGTGCCAGCACCTCGGCCTACGAGCAGTACTTC.

This clone was seen more than once but under ten times. The chain employs TRBV10-1 and TRBJ1-2, with 7 bases that match TRBD1. This CDR3 has 13 amino acids. The germline CDR1 and CDR2 sequences are WNHNN and SYGVQD (reference sequence). V lost 4 bases, J lost 7 bases, and 6 bases stayed unmatched. This chain's CDR3 is CASSGQGEGGYTF. CDR3 DNA: TGCGCCAGCAGTGGGCAGGGGGAAGGTGGCTACACCTTC.

This clone showed up just a few times. The chain uses TRBV2 and TRBJ2-7; no clear D gene. CDR3 length equals 12 residues. CDR1 SNHLY and CDR2 FYNNEI come from the germline V gene. V lost 6 bases, J lost 8 bases, and 14 bases lay in between. CDR3 loop: CASSQSPQKQYF. Written as DNA, the CDR3 is TGTGCCAGCAGCCAATCACCCCAAAAGCAGTACTTC.

V gene TRBV6-1 combines with J gene TRBJ1-1; no clear D. Looked up from germline, CDR1 is MNHNS and CDR2 is SASEGT. The ends were cut back, 1 base at V and 7 bases at J, with 16 bases in the middle. The CDR3 is 15 amino acids. CDR3 residues: CASSEDQRQNGEAFF. DNA for the CDR3: TGTGCCAGCAGTGAAGATCAGCGGCAGAACGGTGAAGCTTTCTTT.

The chain has TRBV5-4 and TRBJ2-1, with 14 bases matching TRBD2. V was pared by 3 bases and J by 0 bases, with 8 bases of the junction left unmatched. The CDR3 covers 19 residues. In germline, CDR1 is SGHNT, CDR2 YYREEE (reference sequence). The CDR3 nucleotides read TGTGCCAGCAGCTCACCCGGGACTAGCGGGAGTAGCTCCTACAATGAGCAGTTCTTC. Its translation is CASSSPGTSGSSSYNEQFF.